The T cell receptor beta chain described here comes from a study of PD-1 blockade in classical Hodgkin lymphoma. The study, taken as a whole, reports: At baseline, newly diagnosed patients reportedly showed less TCR diversity than healthy donors.

TCRdb keeps only in-frame clones here, not all; method: immunoSEQ multiplex PCR. The top ten clones hold less than 25% of a sample with 15,000 or so clones, about four fifths of them seen once. Concerning this clone: Its cognate antigen is unknown.

The CDR3 extends over 14 amino acids. V lost 1 base, J lost 2 bases, and 8 bases lay in between. Germline CDR1 reads SEHNR; CDR2 reads FQNEAQ (reference sequence). Brentuximab vedotin exposure varied among the patients, all of whom had relapsed after autologous stem cell transplantation. This material consisted of peripheral blood mononuclear cells (PBMCs), taken at baseline. V gene TRBV7-9 combines with J gene TRBJ1-2; maybe TRBD1 (5 bases). This clonotype originated in a human donor with classical Hodgkin lymphoma. CDR3 region: CASSLEGRNYGYTF. The CDR3 DNA reads TGTGCCAGCAGCTTAGAGGGACGCAACTATGGCTACACCTTC.